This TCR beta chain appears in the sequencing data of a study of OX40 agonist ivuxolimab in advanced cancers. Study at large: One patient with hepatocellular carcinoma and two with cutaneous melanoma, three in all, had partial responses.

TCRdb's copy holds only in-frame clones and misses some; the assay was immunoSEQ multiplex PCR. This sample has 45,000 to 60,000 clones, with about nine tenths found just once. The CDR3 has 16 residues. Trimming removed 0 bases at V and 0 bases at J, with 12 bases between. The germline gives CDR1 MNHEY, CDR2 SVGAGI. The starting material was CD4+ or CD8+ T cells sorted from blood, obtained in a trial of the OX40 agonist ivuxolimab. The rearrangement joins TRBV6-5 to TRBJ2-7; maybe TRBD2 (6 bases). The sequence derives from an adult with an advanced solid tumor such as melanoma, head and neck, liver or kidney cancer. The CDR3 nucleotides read TGTGCCAGCAGTTACTCGAGAGGGAGGTCCTCCTACGAGCAGTACTTC. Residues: CASSYSRGRSSYEQYF.